This paragraph reports one TCR beta chain. The antigen remains unidentified. Method: immunoSEQ multiplex PCR; TCRdb's copy keeps in-frame clones and lacks some. The top ten clones hold 0.27% of a sample with fewer than 120,000 clones, roughly 89% of them seen once. The sample is drawn from a study of OX40 agonist ivuxolimab in advanced cancers. CDR1 and CDR2 from the germline V gene are SGHTS and YDEGEE. Between the trimmed V and J ends, which lost 0 bases and 5 bases, there was a span of 14 bases. CDR3 length: 15 amino acids. Study conclusions and caveats: Certain nonresponders likewise exhibited a low normalized T-cell clonal expansion.

V usage is TRBV5-8 and J usage is TRBJ2-5; D is unresolved. The clonotype originates from an adult with an advanced solid tumor such as melanoma, head and neck, liver or kidney cancer. The sample here was CD4+ or CD8+ T cells sorted from blood, taken in a trial of the OX40 agonist ivuxolimab. CDR3 DNA sequence: TGTGCCAGCAGCTTGGAAGTAGGTGTGAAGGAGACCCAGTACTTC. The encoded protein is CASSLEVGVKETQYF.